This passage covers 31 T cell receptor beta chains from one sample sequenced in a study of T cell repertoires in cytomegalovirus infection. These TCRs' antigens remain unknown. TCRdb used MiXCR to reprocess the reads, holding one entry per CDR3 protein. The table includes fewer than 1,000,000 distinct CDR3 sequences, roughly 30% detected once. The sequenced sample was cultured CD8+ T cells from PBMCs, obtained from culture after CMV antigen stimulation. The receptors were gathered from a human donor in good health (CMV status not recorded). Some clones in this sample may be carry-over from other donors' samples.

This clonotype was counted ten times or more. The CDR3 region is CASRGGGDTQYF. As DNA, the CDR3 is TGTGCCAGCAGGGGGGGGGGAGATACGCAGTATTTT. The V and J genes are TRBV7-2 and TRBJ2-3; 7 bases fit TRBD2. With V trimmed by 6 bases and J by 5 bases, 2 bases remained unmatched. The CDR3 runs 12 residues. Per the germline V gene, CDR1 is SGHTA and CDR2 is FQGNSA. Supplemented by reference TRBV7-2 and TRBJ2-3, the full variable domain reads GAGVSQSPSNKVTEKGKDVELRCDPISGHTALYWYRQSLGQGLEFLIYFQGNSAPDKSGLPSDRFSAERTGGSVSTLTIQRTQQEDSAVYLCASRGGGDTQYFGPGTRLTVL.

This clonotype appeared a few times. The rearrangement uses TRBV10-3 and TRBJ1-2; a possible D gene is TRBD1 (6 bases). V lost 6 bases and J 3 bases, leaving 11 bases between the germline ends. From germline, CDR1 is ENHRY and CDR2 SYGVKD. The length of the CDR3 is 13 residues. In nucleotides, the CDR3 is TGTGCCATCAGCTTGGGGGCAGACTATGGCTACACCTTC. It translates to CAISLGADYGYTF.

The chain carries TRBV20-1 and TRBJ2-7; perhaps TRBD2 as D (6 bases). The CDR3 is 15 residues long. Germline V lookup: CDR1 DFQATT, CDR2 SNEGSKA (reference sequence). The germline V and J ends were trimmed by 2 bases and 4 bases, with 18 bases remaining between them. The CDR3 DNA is TGCAGTGCTAGATACACTAGCTGGGGGGAGTACGAGCAGTACTTC. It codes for CSARYTSWGEYEQYF.

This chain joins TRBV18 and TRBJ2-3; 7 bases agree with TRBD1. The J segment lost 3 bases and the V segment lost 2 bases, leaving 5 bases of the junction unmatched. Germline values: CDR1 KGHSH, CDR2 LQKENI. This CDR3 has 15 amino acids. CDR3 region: CASSPVVTGTDTQYF. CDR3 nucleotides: TGTGCCAGCTCACCAGTTGTGACAGGGACAGATACGCAGTATTTT. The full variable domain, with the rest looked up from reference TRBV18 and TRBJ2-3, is NAGVMQNPRHLVRRRGQEARLRCSPMKGHSHVYWYRQLPEEGLKFMVYLQKENIIDESGMPKERFSAEFPKEGPSILRIQQVVRGDSAAYFCASSPVVTGTDTQYFGPGTRLTVL.

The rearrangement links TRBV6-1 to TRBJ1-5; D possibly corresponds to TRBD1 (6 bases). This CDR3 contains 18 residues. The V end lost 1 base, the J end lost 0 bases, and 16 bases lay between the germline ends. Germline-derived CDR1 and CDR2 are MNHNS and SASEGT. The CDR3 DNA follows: TGTGCCAGCAGTGAAGGTCCCCTGAGGGGGGTTAGCAATCAGCCCCAGCATTTT. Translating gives CASSEGPLRGVSNQPQHF.

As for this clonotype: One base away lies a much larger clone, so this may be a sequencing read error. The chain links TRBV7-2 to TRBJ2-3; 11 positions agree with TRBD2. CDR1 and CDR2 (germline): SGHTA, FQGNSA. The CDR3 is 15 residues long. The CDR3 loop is CANSPSGGYTDTQYF. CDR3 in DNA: TGTGCCAACAGCCCTAGCGGGGGGTACACAGATACGCAGTATTTT.

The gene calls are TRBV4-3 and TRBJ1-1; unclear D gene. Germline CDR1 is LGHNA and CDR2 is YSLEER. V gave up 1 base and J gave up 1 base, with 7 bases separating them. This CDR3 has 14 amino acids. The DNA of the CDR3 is TGCGCCAGCAGCCAAGTTTTCCAGAACACTGAAGCTTTCTTT. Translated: CASSQVFQNTEAFF.

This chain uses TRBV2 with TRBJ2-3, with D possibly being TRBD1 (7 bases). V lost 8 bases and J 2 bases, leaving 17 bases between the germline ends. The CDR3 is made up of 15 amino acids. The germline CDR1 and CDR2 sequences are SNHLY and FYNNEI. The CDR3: CASPGGTEATDTQYF. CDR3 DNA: TGTGCCAGCCCGGGCGGGACAGAAGCCACAGATACGCAGTATTTT.

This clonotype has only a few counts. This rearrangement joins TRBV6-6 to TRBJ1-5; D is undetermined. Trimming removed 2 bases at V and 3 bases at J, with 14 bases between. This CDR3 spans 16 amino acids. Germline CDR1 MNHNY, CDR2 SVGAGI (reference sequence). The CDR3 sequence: CASSYEGYSFNQPQHF. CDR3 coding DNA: TGTGCCAGCAGTTACGAAGGGTACTCCTTCAATCAGCCCCAGCATTTT.

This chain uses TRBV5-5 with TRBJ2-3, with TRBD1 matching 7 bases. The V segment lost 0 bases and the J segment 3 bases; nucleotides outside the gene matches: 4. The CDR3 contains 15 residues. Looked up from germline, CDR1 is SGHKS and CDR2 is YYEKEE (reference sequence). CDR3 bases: TGTGCCAGCAGCTTGGGCGACAGGGATACAGATACGCAGTATTTT. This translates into CASSLGDRDTDTQYF.

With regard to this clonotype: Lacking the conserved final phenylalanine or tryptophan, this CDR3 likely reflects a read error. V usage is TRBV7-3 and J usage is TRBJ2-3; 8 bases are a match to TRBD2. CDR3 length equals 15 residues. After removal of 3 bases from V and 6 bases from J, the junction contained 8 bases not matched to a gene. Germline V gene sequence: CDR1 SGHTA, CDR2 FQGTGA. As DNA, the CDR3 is TGTGCCAGCAGCTTTAATCGGGGGGGCAGTGATACGCAGTATCTT. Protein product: CASSFNRGGSDTQYL.

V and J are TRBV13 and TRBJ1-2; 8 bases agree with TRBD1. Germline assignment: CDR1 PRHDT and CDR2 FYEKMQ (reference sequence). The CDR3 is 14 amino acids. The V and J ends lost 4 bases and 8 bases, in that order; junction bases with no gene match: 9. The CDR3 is CASSSRGRTDGYTF. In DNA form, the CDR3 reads TGTGCCAGCAGCTCCAGGGGGCGAACGGACGGCTACACCTTC.

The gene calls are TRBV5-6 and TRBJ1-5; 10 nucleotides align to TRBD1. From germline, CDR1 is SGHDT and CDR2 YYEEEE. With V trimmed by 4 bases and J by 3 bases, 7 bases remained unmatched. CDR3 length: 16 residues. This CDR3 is CASSAGDRGVNQPQHF. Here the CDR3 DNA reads TGTGCCAGCAGCGCCGGGGACAGGGGTGTCAATCAGCCCCAGCATTTT.

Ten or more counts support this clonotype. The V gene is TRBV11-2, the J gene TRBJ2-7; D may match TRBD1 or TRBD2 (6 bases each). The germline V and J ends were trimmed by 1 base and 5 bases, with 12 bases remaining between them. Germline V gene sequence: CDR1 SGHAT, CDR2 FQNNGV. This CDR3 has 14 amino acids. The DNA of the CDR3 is TGTGCCAGCAGCTTAGGGGGGGCCACCCACGAGCAGTACGTC. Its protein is CASSLGGATHEQYV.

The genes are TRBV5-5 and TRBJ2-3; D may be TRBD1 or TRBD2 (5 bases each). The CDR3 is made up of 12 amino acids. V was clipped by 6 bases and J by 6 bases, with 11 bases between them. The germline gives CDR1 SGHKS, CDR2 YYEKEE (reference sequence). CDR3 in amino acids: CASTPEGDTQYF. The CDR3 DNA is TGTGCCAGCACCCCCGAGGGGGATACGCAGTATTTT.

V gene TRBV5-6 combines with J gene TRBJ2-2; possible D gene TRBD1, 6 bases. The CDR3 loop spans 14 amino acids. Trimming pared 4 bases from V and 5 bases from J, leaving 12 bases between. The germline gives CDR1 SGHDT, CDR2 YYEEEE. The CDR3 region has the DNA TGTGCCAGCAGCCAGGACAGACCTACCGGGGAGCTGTTTTTT. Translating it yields CASSQDRPTGELFF.

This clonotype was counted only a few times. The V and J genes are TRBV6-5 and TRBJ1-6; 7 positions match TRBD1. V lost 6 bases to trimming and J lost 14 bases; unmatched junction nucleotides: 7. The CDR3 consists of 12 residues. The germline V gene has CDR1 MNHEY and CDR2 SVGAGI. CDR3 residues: CASRGDSKSLHF. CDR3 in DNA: TGTGCCAGCAGGGGGGACAGTAAATCCCTCCACTTT.

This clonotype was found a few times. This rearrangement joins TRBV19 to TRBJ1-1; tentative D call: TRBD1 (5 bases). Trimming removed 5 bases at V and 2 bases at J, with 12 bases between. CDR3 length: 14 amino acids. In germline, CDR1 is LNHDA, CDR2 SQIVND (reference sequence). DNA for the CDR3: TGTGCCAGTAGTGCCCGGGACTTCAACACTGAAGCTTTCTTT. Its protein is CASSARDFNTEAFF.

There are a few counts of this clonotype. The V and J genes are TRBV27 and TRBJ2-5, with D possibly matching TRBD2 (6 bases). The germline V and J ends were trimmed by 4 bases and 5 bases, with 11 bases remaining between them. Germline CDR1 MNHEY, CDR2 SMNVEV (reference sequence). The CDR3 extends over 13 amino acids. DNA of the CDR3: TGTGCCAGCAGTTGGAGGGATGTGGAGACCCAGTACTTC. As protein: CASSWRDVETQYF.

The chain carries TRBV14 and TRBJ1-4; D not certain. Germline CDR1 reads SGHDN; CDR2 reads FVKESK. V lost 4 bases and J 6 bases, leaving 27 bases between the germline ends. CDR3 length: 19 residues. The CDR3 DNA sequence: TGTGCCAGCAGCCGTAGCCAAGAATATGGGCTTCTCAGGCATGAAAAACTGTTTTTT. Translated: CASSRSQEYGLLRHEKLFF. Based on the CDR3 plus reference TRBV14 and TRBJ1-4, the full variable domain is EAGVTQFPSHSVIEKGQTVTLRCDPISGHDNLYWYRRVMGKEIKFLLHFVKESKQDESGMPNNRFLAERTGGTYSTLKVQPAELEDSGVYFCASSRSQEYGLLRHEKLFFGSGTQLSVL.

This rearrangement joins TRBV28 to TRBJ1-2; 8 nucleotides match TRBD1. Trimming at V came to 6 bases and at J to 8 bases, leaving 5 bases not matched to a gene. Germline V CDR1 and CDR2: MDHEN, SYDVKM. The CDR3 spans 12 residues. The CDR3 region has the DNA TGTGCCAGCAGCATCGACAGGGGCGGCTACACCTTC. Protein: CASSIDRGGYTF.

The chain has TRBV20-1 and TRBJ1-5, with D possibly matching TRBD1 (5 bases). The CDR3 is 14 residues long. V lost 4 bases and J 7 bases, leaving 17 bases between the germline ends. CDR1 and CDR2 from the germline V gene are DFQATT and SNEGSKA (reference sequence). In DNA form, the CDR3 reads TGCAGTGCTATCCCCCGACAGCCCGGGCAGCCCCAGCATTTT. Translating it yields CSAIPRQPGQPQHF.

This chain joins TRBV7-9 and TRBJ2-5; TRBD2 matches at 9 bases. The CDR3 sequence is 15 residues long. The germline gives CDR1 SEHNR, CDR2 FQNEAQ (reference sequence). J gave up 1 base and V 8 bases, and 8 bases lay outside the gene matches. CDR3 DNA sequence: TGTGCCAGCTCCTCGGCTAGCGGGATCCAAGAGACCCAGTACTTC. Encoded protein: CASSSASGIQETQYF.

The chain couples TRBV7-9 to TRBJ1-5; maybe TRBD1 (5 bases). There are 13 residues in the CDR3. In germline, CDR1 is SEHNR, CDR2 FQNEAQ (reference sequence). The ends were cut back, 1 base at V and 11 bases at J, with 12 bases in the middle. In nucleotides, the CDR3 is TGTGCCAGCAGCTTAGGACAGCTGGGTACCCAGCATTTT. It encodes CASSLGQLGTQHF.

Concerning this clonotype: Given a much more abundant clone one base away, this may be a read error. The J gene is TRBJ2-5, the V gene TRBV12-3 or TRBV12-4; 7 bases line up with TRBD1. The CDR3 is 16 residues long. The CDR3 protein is CASRLARGPEVETQYF. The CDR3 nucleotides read TGTGCCAGCAGATTAGCGAGGGGGCCCGAGGTTGAGACCCAGTACTTC.

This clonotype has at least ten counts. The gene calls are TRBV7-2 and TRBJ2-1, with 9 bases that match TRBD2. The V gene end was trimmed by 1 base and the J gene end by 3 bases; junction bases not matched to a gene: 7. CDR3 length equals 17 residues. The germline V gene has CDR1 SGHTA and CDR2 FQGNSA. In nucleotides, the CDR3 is TGTGCCAGCAGCTTAGTAGGGGCGGGGGGGTACTACAATGAGCAGTTCTTC. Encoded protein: CASSLVGAGGYYNEQFF. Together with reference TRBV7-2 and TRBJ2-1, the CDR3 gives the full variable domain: GAGVSQSPSNKVTEKGKDVELRCDPISGHTALYWYRQSLGQGLEFLIYFQGNSAPDKSGLPSDRFSAERTGGSVSTLTIQRTQQEDSAVYLCASSLVGAGGYYNEQFFGPGTRLTVL.

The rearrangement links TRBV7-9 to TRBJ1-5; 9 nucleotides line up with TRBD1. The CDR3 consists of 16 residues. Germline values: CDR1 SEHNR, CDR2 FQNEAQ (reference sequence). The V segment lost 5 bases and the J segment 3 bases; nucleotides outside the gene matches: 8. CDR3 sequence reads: CASSQSDRGINQPQHF. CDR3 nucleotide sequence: TGTGCCAGCAGCCAATCGGACAGGGGAATCAATCAGCCCCAGCATTTT.

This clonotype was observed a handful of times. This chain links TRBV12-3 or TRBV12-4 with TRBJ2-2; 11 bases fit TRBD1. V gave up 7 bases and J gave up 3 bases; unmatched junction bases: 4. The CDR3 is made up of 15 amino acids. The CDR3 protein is CASTGTGGDTGELFF. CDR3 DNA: TGTGCCAGCACCGGGACAGGGGGGGACACCGGGGAGCTGTTTTTT.

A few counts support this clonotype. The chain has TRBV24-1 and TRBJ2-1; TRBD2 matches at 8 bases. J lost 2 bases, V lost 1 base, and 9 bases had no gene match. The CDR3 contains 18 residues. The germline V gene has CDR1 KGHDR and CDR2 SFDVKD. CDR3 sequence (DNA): TGTGCCACCAGTGATTTAGGCAGTGGACTAGCTCCCTACAATGAGCAGTTCTTC. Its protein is CATSDLGSGLAPYNEQFF.

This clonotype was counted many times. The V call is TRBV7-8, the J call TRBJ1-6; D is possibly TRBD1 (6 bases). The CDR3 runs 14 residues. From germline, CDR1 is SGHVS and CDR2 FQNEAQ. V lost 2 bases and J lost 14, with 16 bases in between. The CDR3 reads CASSLRSTGPSLHF. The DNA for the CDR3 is TGTGCCAGCAGCTTACGATCGACAGGCCCTTCCCTCCACTTT. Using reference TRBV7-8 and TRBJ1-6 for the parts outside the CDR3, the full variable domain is GAGVSQSPRYKVAKRGQDVALRCDPISGHVSLFWYQQALGQGPEFLTYFQNEAQLDKSGLPSDRFFAERPEGSVSTLKIQRTQQEDSAVYLCASSLRSTGPSLHFGNGTRLTVT.

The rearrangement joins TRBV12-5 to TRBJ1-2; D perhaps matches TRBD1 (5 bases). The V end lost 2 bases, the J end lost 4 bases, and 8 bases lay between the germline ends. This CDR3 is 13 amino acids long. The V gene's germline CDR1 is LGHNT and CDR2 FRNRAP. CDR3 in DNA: TGTGCTAGTGGTTTGCCAGGGAGCTATGGCTACACCTTC. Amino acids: CASGLPGSYGYTF. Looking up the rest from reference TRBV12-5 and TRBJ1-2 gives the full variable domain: DARVTQTPRHKVTEMGQEVTMRCQPILGHNTVFWYRQTMMQGLELLAYFRNRAPLDDSGMPKDRFSAEMPDATLATLKIQPSEPRDSAVYFCASGLPGSYGYTFGSGTRLTVV.